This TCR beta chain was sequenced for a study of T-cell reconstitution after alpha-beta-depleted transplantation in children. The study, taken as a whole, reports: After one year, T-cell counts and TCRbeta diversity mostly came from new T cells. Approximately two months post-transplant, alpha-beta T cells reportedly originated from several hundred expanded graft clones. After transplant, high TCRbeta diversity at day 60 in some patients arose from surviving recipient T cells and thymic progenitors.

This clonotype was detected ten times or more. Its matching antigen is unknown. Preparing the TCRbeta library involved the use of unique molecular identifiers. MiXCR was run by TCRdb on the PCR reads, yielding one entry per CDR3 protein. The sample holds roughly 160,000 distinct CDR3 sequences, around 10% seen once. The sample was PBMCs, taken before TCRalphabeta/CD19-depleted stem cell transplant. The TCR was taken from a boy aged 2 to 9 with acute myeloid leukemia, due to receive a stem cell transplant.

This CDR3 reads CASSFLFSGTSYGYTF. CDR3 bases: TGTGCCAGCAGCTTTCTTTTCTCGGGGACATCGTATGGCTACACCTTC. The J gene is TRBJ1-2, the V gene TRBV7-9; D might be TRBD1 (6 bases). The V end was cut by 3 bases, the J end by 5 bases, with 19 bases between. Germline-derived CDR1 and CDR2 are SEHNR and FQNEAQ (reference sequence). The CDR3 is made up of 16 amino acids.